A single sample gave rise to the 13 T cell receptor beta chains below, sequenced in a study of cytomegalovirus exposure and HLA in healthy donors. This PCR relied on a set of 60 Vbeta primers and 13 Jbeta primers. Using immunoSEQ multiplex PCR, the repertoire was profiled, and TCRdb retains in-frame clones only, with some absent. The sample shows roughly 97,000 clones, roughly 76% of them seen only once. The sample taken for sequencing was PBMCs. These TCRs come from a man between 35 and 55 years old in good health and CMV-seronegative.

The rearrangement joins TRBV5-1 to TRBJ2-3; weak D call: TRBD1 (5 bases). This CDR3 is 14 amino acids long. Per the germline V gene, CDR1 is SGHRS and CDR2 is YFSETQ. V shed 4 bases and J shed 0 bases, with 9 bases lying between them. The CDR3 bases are TGCGCCAGCAGCAAGGGGTCTAGCACAGATACGCAGTATTTT. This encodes CASSKGSSTDTQYF.

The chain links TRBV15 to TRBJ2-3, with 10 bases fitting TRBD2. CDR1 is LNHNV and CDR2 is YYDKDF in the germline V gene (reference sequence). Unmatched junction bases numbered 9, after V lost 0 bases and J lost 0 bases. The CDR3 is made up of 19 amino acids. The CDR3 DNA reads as TGTGCCACCAGCAGAGATAGCGCTAGCGGGGGACTGAGCACAGATACGCAGTATTTT. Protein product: CATSRDSASGGLSTDTQYF. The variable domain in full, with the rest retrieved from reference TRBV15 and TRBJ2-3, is DAMVIQNPRYQVTQFGKPVTLSCSQTLNHNVMYWYQQKSSQAPKLLFHYYDKDFNNEADTPDNFQSRRPNTSFCFLDIRSPGLGDTAMYLCATSRDSASGGLSTDTQYFGPGTRLTVL.

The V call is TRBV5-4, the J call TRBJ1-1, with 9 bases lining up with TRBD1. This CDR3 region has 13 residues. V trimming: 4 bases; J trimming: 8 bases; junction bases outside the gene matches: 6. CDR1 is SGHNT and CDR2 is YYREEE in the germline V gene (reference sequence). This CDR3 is CASSAGQGGEAFF. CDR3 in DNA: TGTGCCAGCAGCGCGGGACAGGGAGGGGAAGCTTTCTTT.

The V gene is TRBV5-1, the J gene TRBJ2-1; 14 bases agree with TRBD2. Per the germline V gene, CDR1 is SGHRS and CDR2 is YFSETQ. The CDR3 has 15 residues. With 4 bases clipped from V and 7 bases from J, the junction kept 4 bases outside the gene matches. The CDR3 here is CASSPTSGGVNEQFF. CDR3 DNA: TGCGCCAGCAGCCCGACTAGCGGGGGGGTGAATGAGCAGTTCTTC.

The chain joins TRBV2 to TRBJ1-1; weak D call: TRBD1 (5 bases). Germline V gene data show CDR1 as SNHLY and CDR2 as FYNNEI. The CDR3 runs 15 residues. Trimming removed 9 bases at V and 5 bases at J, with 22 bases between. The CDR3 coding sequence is TGTGCCAGTCAGGCCGGGGGTACGGGTTGGACTGAAGCTTTCTTT. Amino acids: CASQAGGTGWTEAFF.

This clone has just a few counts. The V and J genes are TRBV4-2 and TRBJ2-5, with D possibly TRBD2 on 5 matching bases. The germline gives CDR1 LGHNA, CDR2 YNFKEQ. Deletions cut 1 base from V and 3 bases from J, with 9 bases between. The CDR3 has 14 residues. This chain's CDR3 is CASSQVDFKETQYF. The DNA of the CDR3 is TGTGCCAGCAGCCAAGTGGACTTTAAAGAGACCCAGTACTTC.

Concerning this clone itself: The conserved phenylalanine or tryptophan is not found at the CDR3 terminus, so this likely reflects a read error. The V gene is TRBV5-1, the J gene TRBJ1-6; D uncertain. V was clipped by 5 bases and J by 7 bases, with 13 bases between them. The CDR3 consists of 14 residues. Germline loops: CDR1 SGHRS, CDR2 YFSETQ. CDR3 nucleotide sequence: TGCGCCAGCAGACAGATTCAAGGAAATTCACCCCTCCACGTT. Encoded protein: CASRQIQGNSPLHV.

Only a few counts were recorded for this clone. CDR3 loop: CASGEPTTDTQYF. The CDR3 DNA is TGTGCCTCGGGGGAGCCTACCACAGATACGCAGTATTTT. This chain links TRBV18 with TRBJ2-3; tentatively, D is TRBD2 (6 bases). The V and J ends lost 11 bases and 2 bases respectively, with 14 bases between them. Germline V gene data show CDR1 as KGHSH and CDR2 as LQKENI. The CDR3 contains 13 residues. Together with reference TRBV18 and TRBJ2-3, the CDR3 gives the full variable domain: NAGVMQNPRHLVRRRGQEARLRCSPMKGHSHVYWYRQLPEEGLKFMVYLQKENIIDESGMPKERFSAEFPKEGPSILRIQQVVRGDSAAYFCASGEPTTDTQYFGPGTRLTVL.

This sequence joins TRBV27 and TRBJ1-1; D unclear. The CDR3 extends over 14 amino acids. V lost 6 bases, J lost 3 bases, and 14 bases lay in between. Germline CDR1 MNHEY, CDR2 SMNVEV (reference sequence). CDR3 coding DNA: TGTGCCAGCAGCTTTACTGGAGGTCACACTGAAGCTTTCTTT. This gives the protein CASSFTGGHTEAFF.

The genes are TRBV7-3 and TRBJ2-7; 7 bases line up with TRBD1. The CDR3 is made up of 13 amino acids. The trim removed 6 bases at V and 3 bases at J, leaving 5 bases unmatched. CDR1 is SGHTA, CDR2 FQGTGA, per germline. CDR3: CASSRSGGYEQYF. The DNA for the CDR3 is TGTGCCAGCAGTCGCTCAGGGGGCTACGAGCAGTACTTC.

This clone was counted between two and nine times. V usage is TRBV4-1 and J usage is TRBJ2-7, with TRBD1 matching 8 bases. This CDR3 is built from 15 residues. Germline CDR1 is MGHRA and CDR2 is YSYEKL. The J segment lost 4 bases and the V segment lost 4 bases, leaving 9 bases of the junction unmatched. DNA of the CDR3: TGCGCCAGCAGCCTAGTAGGGACAGGCCCATACGAGCAGTACTTC. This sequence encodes CASSLVGTGPYEQYF.

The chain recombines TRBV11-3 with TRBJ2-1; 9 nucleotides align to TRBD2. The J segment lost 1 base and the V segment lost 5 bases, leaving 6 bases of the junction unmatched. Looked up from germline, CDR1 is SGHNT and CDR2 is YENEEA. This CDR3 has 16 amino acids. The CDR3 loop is CASSQDSGGSYNEQFF. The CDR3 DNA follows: TGTGCCAGCAGCCAGGATAGCGGGGGTTCCTACAATGAGCAGTTCTTC.

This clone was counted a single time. The CDR3 bases are TGCGCCAGCAGCTTGGGACTAGCGGACATGAATGAGCAGTTCTTC. Protein sequence: CASSLGLADMNEQFF. The chain couples TRBV5-1 to TRBJ2-1; 9 nucleotides match TRBD2. V was clipped by 0 bases and J by 7 bases; unmatched bases: 5. Germline V gene sequence: CDR1 SGHRS, CDR2 YFSETQ. CDR3 size: 15 residues.